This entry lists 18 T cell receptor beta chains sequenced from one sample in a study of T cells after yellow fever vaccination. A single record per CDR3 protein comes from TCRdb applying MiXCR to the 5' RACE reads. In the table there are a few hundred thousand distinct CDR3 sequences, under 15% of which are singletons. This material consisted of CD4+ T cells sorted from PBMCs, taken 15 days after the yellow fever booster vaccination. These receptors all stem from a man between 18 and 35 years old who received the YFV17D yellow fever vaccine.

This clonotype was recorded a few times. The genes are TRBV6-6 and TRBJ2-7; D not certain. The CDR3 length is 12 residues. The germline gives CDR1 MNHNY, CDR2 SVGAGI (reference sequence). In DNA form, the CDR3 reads TGTGCCAGCAGTCCCATAGGATCACCGAAGGACGTC. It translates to CASSPIGSPKDV.

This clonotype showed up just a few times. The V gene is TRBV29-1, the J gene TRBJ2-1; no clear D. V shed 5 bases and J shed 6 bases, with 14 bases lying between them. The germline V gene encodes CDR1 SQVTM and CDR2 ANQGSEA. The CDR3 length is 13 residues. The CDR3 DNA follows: TGCAGCGTTCTGGCTGAGGAAGTCAATGAGCAGTTCTTC. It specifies CSVLAEEVNEQFF.

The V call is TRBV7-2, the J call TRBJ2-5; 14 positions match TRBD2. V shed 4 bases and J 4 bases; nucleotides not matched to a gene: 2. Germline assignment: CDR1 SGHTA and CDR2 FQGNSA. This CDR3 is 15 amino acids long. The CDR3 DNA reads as TGTGCCAGCAGCTGGGGGACTAGCGGGGGAGAGACCCAGTACTTC. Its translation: CASSWGTSGGETQYF.

CDR3 nucleotide sequence: TGCAGTGCTGGACGGCCGGGACAGGGGGATAAAAACATTCAGTACTTC. This codes for CSAGRPGQGDKNIQYF. The chain employs TRBV20-1 and TRBJ2-4, with 11 bases fitting TRBD1. Germline CDR1 and CDR2: DFQATT and SNEGSKA (reference sequence). This CDR3 spans 16 amino acids. The ends lost 5 bases at V and 4 bases at J; junction bases unmatched: 10.

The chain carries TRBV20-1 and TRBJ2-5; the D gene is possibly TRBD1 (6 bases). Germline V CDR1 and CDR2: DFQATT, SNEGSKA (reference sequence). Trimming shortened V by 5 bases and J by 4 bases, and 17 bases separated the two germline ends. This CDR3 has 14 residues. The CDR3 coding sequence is TGCAGTGCTGTGGACAGAGGACGGGGAGAGACCCAGTACTTC. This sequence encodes CSAVDRGRGETQYF.

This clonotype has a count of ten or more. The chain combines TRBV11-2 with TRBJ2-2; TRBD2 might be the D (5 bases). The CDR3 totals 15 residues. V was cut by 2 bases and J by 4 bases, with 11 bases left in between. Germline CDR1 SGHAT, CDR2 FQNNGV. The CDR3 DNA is TGTGCCAGCAGCTTATGGCTAGCTAGCACCGGGGAGCTGTTTTTT. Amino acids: CASSLWLASTGELFF.

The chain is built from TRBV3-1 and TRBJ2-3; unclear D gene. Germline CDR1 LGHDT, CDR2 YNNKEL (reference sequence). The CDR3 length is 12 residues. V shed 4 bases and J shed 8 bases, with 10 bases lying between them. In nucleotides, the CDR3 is TGTGCCAGCAGCCCGACGAGTGGTACGCAGTATTTT. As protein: CASSPTSGTQYF.

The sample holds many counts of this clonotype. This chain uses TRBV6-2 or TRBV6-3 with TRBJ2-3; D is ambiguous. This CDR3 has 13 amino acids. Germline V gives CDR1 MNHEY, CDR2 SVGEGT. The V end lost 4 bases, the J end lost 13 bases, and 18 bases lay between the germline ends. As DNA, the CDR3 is TGTGCCAGCAGTTCCGTAAGGAGACCGGATAAGTATTTT. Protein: CASSSVRRPDKYF.

CDR3 nucleotide sequence: TGTGCCAGCAGCCAATTTACCTTCGCAGATACGCAGTATTTT. It encodes CASSQFTFADTQYF. V gene TRBV3-1 combines with J gene TRBJ2-3, with no clear D. Germline CDR1 LGHDT, CDR2 YNNKEL (reference sequence). CDR3 length: 14 residues. V was trimmed by 2 bases and J by 4 bases, leaving 10 bases between them.

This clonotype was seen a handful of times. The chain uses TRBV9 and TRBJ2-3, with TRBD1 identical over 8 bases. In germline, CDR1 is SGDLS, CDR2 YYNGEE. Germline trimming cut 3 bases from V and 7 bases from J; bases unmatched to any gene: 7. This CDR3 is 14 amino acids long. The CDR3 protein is CASSAPGGLNTQYF. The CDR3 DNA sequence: TGTGCCAGCAGCGCCCCAGGGGGCCTTAATACGCAGTATTTT.

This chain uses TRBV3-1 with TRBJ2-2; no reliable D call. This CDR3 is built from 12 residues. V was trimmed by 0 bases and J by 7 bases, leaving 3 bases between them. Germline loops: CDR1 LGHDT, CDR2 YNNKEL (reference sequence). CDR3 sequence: CASSQDLGELFF. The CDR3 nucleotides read TGTGCCAGCAGCCAAGACCTCGGGGAGCTGTTTTTT.

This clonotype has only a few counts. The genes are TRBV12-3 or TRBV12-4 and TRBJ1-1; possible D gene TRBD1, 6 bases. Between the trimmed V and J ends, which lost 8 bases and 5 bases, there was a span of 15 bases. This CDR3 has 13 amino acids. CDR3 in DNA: TGTGCCAGCCTAGGGGGGGGGCGGACTGAAGCTTTCTTT. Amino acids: CASLGGGRTEAFF.

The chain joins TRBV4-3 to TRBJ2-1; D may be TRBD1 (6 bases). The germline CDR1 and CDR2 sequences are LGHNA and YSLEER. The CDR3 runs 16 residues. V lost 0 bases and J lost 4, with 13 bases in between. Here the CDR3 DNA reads TGCGCCAGCAGCCAAGATCCGCTGGGGGCGTACAATGAGCAGTTCTTC. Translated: CASSQDPLGAYNEQFF.

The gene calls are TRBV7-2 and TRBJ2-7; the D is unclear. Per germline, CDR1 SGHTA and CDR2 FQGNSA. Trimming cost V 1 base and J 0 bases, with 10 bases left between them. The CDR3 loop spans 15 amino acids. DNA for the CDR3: TGTGCCAGCAGCTTAGTTGGCAAGAGCTCCTACGAGCAGTACGTC. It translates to CASSLVGKSSYEQYV.

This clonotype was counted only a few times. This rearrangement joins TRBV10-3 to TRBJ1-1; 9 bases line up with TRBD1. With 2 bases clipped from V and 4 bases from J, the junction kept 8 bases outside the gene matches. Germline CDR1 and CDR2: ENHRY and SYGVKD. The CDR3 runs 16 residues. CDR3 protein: CAISERTGVLSTEAFF. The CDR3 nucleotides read TGTGCCATCAGTGAGAGGACAGGGGTCCTGAGCACTGAAGCTTTCTTT.

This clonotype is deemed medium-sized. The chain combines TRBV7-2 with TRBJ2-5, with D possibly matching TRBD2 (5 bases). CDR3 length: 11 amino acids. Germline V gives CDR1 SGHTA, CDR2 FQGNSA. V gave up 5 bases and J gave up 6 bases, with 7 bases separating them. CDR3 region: CASSQRQTQYF. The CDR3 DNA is TGTGCCAGCAGCCAGCGGCAGACCCAGTACTTC.

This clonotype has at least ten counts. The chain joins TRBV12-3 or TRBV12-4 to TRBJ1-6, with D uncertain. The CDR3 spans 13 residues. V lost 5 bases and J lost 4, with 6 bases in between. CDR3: CASSPEYNSPLHF. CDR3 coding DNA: TGTGCCAGCAGTCCAGAGTATAATTCACCCCTCCACTTT.

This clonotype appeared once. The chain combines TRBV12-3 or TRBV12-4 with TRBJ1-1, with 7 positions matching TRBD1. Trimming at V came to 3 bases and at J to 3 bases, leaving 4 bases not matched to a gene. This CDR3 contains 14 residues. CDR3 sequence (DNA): TGTGCCAGCAGTTTGCATCAGGGGGACACTGAAGCTTTCTTT. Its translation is CASSLHQGDTEAFF.